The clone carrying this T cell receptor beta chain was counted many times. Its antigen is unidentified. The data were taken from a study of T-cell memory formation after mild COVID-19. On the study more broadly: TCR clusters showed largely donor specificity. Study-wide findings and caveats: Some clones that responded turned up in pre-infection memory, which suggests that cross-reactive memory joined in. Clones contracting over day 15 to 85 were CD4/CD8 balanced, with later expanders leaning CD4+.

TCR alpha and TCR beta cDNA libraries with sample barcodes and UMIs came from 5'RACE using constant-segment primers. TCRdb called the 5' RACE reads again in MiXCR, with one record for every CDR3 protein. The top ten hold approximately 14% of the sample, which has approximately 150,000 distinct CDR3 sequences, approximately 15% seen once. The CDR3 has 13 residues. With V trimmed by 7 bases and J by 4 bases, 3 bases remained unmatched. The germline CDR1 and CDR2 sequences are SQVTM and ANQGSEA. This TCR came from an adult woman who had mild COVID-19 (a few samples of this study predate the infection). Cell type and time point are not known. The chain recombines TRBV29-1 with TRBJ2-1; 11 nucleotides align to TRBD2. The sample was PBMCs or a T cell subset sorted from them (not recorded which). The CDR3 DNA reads TGCAGCGCCGGGACTAGCGGTTACAATGAGCAGTTCTTC. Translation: CSAGTSGYNEQFF.